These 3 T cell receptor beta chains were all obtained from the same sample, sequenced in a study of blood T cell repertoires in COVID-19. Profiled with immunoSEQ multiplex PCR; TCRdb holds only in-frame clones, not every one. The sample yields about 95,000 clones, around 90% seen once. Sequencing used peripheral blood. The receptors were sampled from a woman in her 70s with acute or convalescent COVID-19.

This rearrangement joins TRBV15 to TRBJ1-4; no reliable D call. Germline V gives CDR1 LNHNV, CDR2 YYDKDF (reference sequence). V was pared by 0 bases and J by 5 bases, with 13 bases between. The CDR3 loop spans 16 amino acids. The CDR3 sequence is CATSRDRNSQNEKLFF. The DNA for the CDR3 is TGTGCCACCAGCAGAGATCGGAACAGCCAAAATGAAAAACTGTTTTTT. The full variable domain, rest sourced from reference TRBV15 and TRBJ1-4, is DAMVIQNPRYQVTQFGKPVTLSCSQTLNHNVMYWYQQKSSQAPKLLFHYYDKDFNNEADTPDNFQSRRPNTSFCFLDIRSPGLGDTAMYLCATSRDRNSQNEKLFFGSGTQLSVL.

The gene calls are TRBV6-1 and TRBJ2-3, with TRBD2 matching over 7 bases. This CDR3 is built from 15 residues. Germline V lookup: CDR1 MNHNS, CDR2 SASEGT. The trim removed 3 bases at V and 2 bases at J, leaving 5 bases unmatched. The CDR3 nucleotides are TGTGCCAGCAGTGATCTAGCGGACTACACAGATACGCAGTATTTT. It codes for CASSDLADYTDTQYF.

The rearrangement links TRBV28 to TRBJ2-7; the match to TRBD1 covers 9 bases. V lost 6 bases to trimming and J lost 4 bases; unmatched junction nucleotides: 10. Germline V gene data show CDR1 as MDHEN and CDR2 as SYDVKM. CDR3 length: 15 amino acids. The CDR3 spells CASRGTGLSDYEQYF. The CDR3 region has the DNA TGTGCCAGCAGGGGGACAGGGCTCTCCGATTACGAGCAGTACTTC.